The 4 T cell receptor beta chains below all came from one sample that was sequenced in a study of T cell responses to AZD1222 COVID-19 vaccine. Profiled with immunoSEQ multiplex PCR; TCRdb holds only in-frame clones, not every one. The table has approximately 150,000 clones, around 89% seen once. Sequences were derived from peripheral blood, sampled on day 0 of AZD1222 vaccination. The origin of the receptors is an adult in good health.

The CDR3 region is CASSIGWTGELFF. CDR3 in DNA: TGTGCCAGCAGCATAGGGTGGACCGGGGAGCTGTTTTTT. The chain couples TRBV9 to TRBJ2-2; no clear D gene. Germline V lookup: CDR1 SGDLS, CDR2 YYNGEE. V was cut by 4 bases and J by 5 bases, with 9 bases left in between. The CDR3 has 13 residues.

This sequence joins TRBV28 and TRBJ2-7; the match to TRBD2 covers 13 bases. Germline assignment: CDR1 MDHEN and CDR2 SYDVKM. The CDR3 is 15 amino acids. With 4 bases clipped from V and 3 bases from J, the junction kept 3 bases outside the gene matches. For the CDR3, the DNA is TGTGCCAGCAGTTGGGGGACTAGCGGGATCTACGAGCAGTACTTC. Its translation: CASSWGTSGIYEQYF.

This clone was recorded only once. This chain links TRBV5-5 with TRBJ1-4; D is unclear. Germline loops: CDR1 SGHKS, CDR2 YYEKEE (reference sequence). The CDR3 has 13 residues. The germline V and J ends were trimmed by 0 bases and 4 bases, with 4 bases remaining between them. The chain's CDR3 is CASSLEDNEKLFF. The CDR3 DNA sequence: TGTGCCAGCAGCTTGGAAGATAATGAAAAACTGTTTTTT.

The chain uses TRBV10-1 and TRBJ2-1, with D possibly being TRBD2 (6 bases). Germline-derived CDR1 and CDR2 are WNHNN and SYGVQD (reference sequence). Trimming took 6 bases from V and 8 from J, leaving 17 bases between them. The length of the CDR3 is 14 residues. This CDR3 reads CASSLSAGTDEQFF. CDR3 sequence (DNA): TGCGCCAGCAGCTTATCCGCGGGGACGGATGAGCAGTTCTTC.